The 20 T cell receptor beta chains below all came from one sample that was sequenced in a study of blood T cells in healthy people across ages. Combining a sample-barcoded 5' primer with a J-beta primer mix, a second PCR ran for roughly 6 to 12 cycles. TCRdb called the 5' RACE reads again in MiXCR, with one record for every CDR3 protein. The table records hundreds of thousands of distinct CDR3 sequences, roughly 56% of them present only once. Sequenced material: blood. These receptors were collected from a middle-aged man in good health.

The chain combines TRBV12-3 or TRBV12-4 with TRBJ1-2; the D is unclear. This CDR3 is built from 12 residues. V was pared by 3 bases and J by 5 bases, with 7 bases between. The CDR3 bases are TGTGCCAGCAGTTTTACGTCTTATGGCTACACCTTC. It specifies CASSFTSYGYTF.

The chain links TRBV28 to TRBJ2-1, with D perhaps assigned TRBD1 or TRBD2 (5 bases each). Trimming pared 2 bases from V and 12 bases from J, leaving 11 bases between. This CDR3 is 12 amino acids long. Germline CDR1 reads MDHEN; CDR2 reads SYDVKM. CDR3 in DNA: TGTGCCAGCAGTTTAGGGGGACCGGGGCAGTTCTTC. As protein: CASSLGGPGQFF.

This rearrangement joins TRBV20-1 to TRBJ2-2; 7 positions match TRBD1. In germline, CDR1 is DFQATT, CDR2 SNEGSKA (reference sequence). CDR3 size: 15 residues. The junction had 6 bases not matched to a gene; V was cut back by 4 bases and J by 1 base. CDR3 in DNA: TGCAGTGCTACCCCCCAGGGGGAGAACACCGGGGAGCTGTTTTTT. The encoded protein is CSATPQGENTGELFF.

This clonotype was seen a few times. J is TRBJ2-7 and V is TRBV28, with D perhaps TRBD1 or TRBD2 (5 bases each). The length of the CDR3 is 14 residues. V gave up 6 bases and J gave up 3 bases, with 15 bases separating them. From germline, CDR1 is MDHEN and CDR2 SYDVKM. CDR3 amino acids: CASSTGRMVYEQYF. CDR3 DNA: TGTGCCAGCAGCACGGGACGGATGGTCTACGAGCAGTACTTC.

In its sample, this clonotype was seen a few times. The chain links TRBV6-5 to TRBJ2-7; D is unclear. The DNA end is a closer match to TRBJ2-5, so the J assignment may be wrong. CDR1 and CDR2 (germline): MNHEY, SVGAGI. This CDR3 contains 13 residues. CDR3 sequence: CASSPLDSATQYF. The CDR3 DNA is TGTGCCAGCAGTCCCCTGGATTCGGCGACCCAGTACTTC.

The chain uses TRBV6-6 and TRBJ1-2; D is uncertain. The CDR3 spans 13 residues. Germline V gene lookup returns CDR1 MNHNY and CDR2 SVGAGI (reference sequence). Trimming removed 7 bases at V and 0 bases at J, with 9 bases between. The CDR3 nucleotides are TGTGCCAGCAAATTAACGGCTAACTATGGCTACACCTTC. Translated: CASKLTANYGYTF.

This clonotype has more than one count but fewer than ten. The CDR3 coding sequence is TGCGCCAGCAGCTTGGGACAGGGGGCGAACTCTGGGGCCAACGTCCTGACTTTC. Protein product: CASSLGQGANSGANVLTF. This chain joins TRBV5-1 and TRBJ2-6, with TRBD1 matching over 10 bases. The CDR3 has 18 residues. J was trimmed by 0 bases and V by 0 bases; bases with no gene match: 3. Germline-derived CDR1 and CDR2 are SGHRS and YFSETQ.

V gene TRBV5-5 combines with J gene TRBJ1-4, with 9 bases matching TRBD1. This CDR3 contains 18 residues. Germline V gene lookup returns CDR1 SGHKS and CDR2 YYEKEE (reference sequence). The ends lost 2 bases at V and 7 bases at J; junction bases unmatched: 15. CDR3 nucleotides: TGTGCCAGCAGCTTCCTCGACAGGGGGGTCGCGGAGGGTGAAAAACTGTTTTTT. This codes for CASSFLDRGVAEGEKLFF.

This clonotype was seen many times. The chain employs TRBV28 and TRBJ2-7; D is unclear. There are 14 residues in the CDR3. Between the trimmed V and J ends, which lost 3 bases and 7 bases, there was a span of 16 bases. From germline, CDR1 is MDHEN and CDR2 SYDVKM. The CDR3 sequence is CASSFENVASEQYF. For the CDR3, the DNA is TGTGCCAGCAGTTTTGAAAACGTCGCTTCAGAGCAGTACTTC.

V usage is TRBV11-3 and J usage is TRBJ2-1; the match to TRBD2 covers 10 bases. The germline V gene has CDR1 SGHNT and CDR2 YENEEA. Trimming took 3 bases from V and 5 from J; bases not matched to a gene: 4. The CDR3 runs 15 residues. The CDR3 nucleotides read TGTGCCAGCAGCTTGGAACTAGCGGGGAACAATGAGCAGTTCTTC. Its protein is CASSLELAGNNEQFF.

The chain combines TRBV28 with TRBJ1-2; the D is unclear. Trimming cost V 6 bases and J 2 bases, with 10 bases left between them. The CDR3 loop spans 13 amino acids. CDR1 is MDHEN, CDR2 SYDVKM, per germline. The CDR3, as DNA: TGTGCCAGCAGATGGCCCGGAAACTATGGCTACACCTTC. Residues: CASRWPGNYGYTF.

A remark on this clonotype: One junction end does not reproduce the germline sequence, and a read error may be involved. This chain connects TRBV25-1 to TRBJ1-2, with D possibly TRBD1 on 5 matching bases. The CDR3 extends over 15 amino acids. In germline, CDR1 is MGHDK, CDR2 SYGVNS. CDR3 in amino acids: CASSEYGADSYGCTF. CDR3 coding DNA: TGTGCCAGCAGTGAATACGGGGCCGACAGTTATGGCTGCACCTTC.

The gene calls are TRBV20-1 and TRBJ2-5, with 11 bases that match TRBD2. CDR1 is DFQATT and CDR2 is SNEGSKA in the germline V gene (reference sequence). V dropped 0 bases and J dropped 5; count of bases not matched to a gene: 14. The CDR3 has 18 residues. The CDR3 loop reads CSARDLTSGRSPGETQYF. In DNA form, the CDR3 reads TGCAGTGCTAGAGATCTTACTAGCGGGAGATCCCCCGGTGAGACCCAGTACTTC.

Written as DNA, the CDR3 is TGCAGTGCCAATAGAGCGCTAGCGGGGGATTTCAATGAGCAGTTCTTC. This gives the protein CSANRALAGDFNEQFF. The rearrangement uses TRBV20-1 and TRBJ2-1; 10 bases fit TRBD2. The length of the CDR3 is 16 residues. V gave up 6 bases and J gave up 6 bases; unmatched junction bases: 14. Germline lookup yields CDR1 DFQATT and CDR2 SNEGSKA (reference sequence).

CDR3 region: CASRAGPHGADTQYF. The CDR3 nucleotides are TGTGCCAGCAGGGCGGGTCCCCACGGCGCAGATACGCAGTATTTT. The chain carries TRBV25-1 and TRBJ2-3, with D possibly matching TRBD2 (5 bases). There are 15 residues in the CDR3. The germline CDR1 and CDR2 sequences are MGHDK and SYGVNS. Trimming took 6 bases from V and 4 from J, leaving 17 bases between them.

The genes are TRBV20-1 and TRBJ2-7, with 7 bases identical to TRBD2. Germline CDR1 and CDR2: DFQATT and SNEGSKA (reference sequence). The CDR3 loop spans 15 amino acids. Trimming took 3 bases from V and 3 from J; bases not matched to a gene: 11. The CDR3 region has the DNA TGCAGTGCTAGGTTAGGTGGGGGAGGGAGCTACGAGCAGTACTTC. This sequence encodes CSARLGGGGSYEQYF.

This chain links TRBV14 with TRBJ1-6, with TRBD1 identical over 12 bases. This CDR3 comprises 13 residues. Trimming cost V 5 bases and J 16 bases; bases outside gene matches: 6. Germline V gene lookup returns CDR1 SGHDN and CDR2 FVKESK. CDR3 amino acids: CASSGPGQGALHF. Here the CDR3 DNA reads TGTGCCAGCAGCGGACCGGGACAGGGGGCTCTCCACTTT.

J is TRBJ2-1 and V is TRBV7-8, with D perhaps TRBD1 (5 bases). This CDR3 comprises 14 residues. The V gene's germline CDR1 is SGHVS and CDR2 FQNEAQ. Trimming took 5 bases from V and 4 from J, leaving 12 bases between them. The CDR3 protein is CASSQDTQYNEQFF. Written as DNA, the CDR3 is TGTGCCAGCAGCCAGGACACCCAGTACAATGAGCAGTTCTTC.

V usage is TRBV4-2 and J usage is TRBJ2-1; 10 bases align to TRBD2. The CDR3 has 17 amino acids. In germline, CDR1 is LGHNA, CDR2 YNFKEQ. V lost 0 bases, J lost 7 bases, and 9 bases stayed unmatched. This chain's CDR3 is CASSQEGGAGGRNEQFF. DNA for the CDR3: TGTGCCAGCAGCCAAGAGGGGGGAGCGGGGGGGCGGAATGAGCAGTTCTTC.

The V gene is TRBV27, the J gene TRBJ2-7; D might be TRBD2 (5 bases). Germline V gene data show CDR1 as MNHEY and CDR2 as SMNVEV (reference sequence). The CDR3 contains 13 residues. The CDR3 is CTTGRGSYNEQYF. CDR3 DNA sequence: TGTACAACCGGGCGCGGGTCCTACAATGAGCAGTACTTC.